The 17 T cell receptor beta chains reported below all come from one sample, sequenced in a study of cytomegalovirus exposure and HLA in healthy donors. In the PCR, 60 Vbeta and 13 Jbeta primers were used. Generated by immunoSEQ multiplex PCR, the TCRdb table keeps only in-frame clones and is missing some. The repertoire includes around 190,000 clones, around three quarters of them detected once, and nearly 4.5% sits in the top ten. Sample: PBMCs. The receptors shown here come from a woman in her twenties or thirties in good health and CMV-seropositive.

This chain links TRBV5-6 with TRBJ2-3, with unresolved D. This CDR3 has 13 amino acids. Trimming left V 6 bases short and J 5 bases short, with 13 bases between. Germline V gives CDR1 SGHDT, CDR2 YYEEEE. In DNA, the CDR3 is TGTGCCAGCAAGCTAATGGTTGGAGATACGCAGTATTTT. Translation gives CASKLMVGDTQYF.

This chain joins TRBV10-1 and TRBJ1-1; no definite D call. V lost 3 bases and J lost 1, with 6 bases in between. The germline V gene has CDR1 WNHNN and CDR2 SYGVQD (reference sequence). The CDR3 consists of 13 residues. The CDR3 DNA reads as TGCGCCAGCAGTGAATCCAGGAACACTGAAGCTTTCTTT. Protein sequence: CASSESRNTEAFF.

J is TRBJ2-5 and V is TRBV5-6; 11 bases match TRBD1. CDR3 length equals 14 residues. CDR1 SGHDT and CDR2 YYEEEE come from the germline V gene. V trimming: 3 bases; J trimming: 5 bases; junction bases outside the gene matches: 3. The chain's CDR3 is CASSWGQGVETQYF. CDR3 bases: TGTGCCAGCAGCTGGGGACAGGGGGTCGAGACCCAGTACTTC.

V is TRBV10-3 and J is TRBJ1-2; unclear D gene. Germline CDR1 is ENHRY and CDR2 is SYGVKD. The V end lost 4 bases, the J end lost 0 bases, and 9 bases lay between the germline ends. CDR3 size: 14 residues. The CDR3, as DNA: TGTGCCATCAGTGTGGCGGAATCTAACTATGGCTACACCTTC. This gives the protein CAISVAESNYGYTF.

V gene TRBV7-9 combines with J gene TRBJ1-3, with D tentatively TRBD1 (6 bases). V lost 2 bases to trimming and J lost 0 bases, with 20 bases between them. The CDR3 length is 19 residues. Germline CDR1 and CDR2: SEHNR and FQNEAQ (reference sequence). The CDR3 protein is CASSLRQGLPISSGNTIYF. The CDR3 DNA sequence: TGTGCCAGCAGCTTAAGGCAGGGGCTACCCATTAGCTCTGGAAACACCATATATTTT.

Regarding this clone: One end of the junction fails to match germline, which may point to a read error. This chain links TRBV5-5 with TRBJ1-2, with a tentative D call TRBD1 (5 bases). There are 14 residues in the CDR3. Germline V lookup: CDR1 SGHKS, CDR2 YYEKEE (reference sequence). CDR3 DNA: TGTGCCAGCAGCTTGTTGGGGCAGGACTATGGCTACCCCTTC. Its protein product is CASSLLGQDYGYPF.

On this clone: Distinct nucleotide sequences in the sample also encode this CDR3. The chain links TRBV19 to TRBJ2-7; the D is unclear. Germline CDR1 is LNHDA and CDR2 is SQIVND (reference sequence). Deletions cut 1 base from V and 0 bases from J, with 7 bases between. This CDR3 region has 14 residues. This CDR3 reads CASSIAGGSYEQYF. DNA of the CDR3: TGTGCCAGTAGTATAGCAGGTGGCTCCTACGAGCAGTACTTC.

This clone has more than one count but fewer than ten. The chain recombines TRBV25-1 with TRBJ1-2; 8 bases are a match to TRBD1. The CDR3 spans 14 residues. Germline V gene sequence: CDR1 MGHDK, CDR2 SYGVNS. V gave up 0 bases and J gave up 8 bases; unmatched junction bases: 5. This CDR3 is CASSEYQGAGGYTF. The CDR3 nucleotides read TGTGCCAGCAGTGAATATCAGGGGGCGGGGGGCTACACCTTC.

This clone has a single count. This chain connects TRBV4-1 to TRBJ2-7; 8 bases fit TRBD1. The CDR3 spans 15 residues. Germline V lookup: CDR1 MGHRA, CDR2 YSYEKL. Trimming removed 3 bases from V and 3 bases from J; junction bases left unmatched: 7. CDR3 DNA sequence: TGCGCCAGCAGCCACTCCGACAGGGGCTTCTACGAGCAGTACTTC. Translation gives CASSHSDRGFYEQYF.

The V gene is TRBV28, the J gene TRBJ2-3, with D possibly being TRBD2 (6 bases). Trimming removed 6 bases from V and 4 bases from J, with 20 bases in between. Germline V lookup: CDR1 MDHEN, CDR2 SYDVKM. This CDR3 spans 16 amino acids. CDR3 protein: CASSLRGSGGADTQYF. CDR3 nucleotides: TGTGCCAGCAGCCTCCGGGGTAGCGGAGGGGCAGATACGCAGTATTTT.

The CDR3 bases are TGCAGCTCCTCATGGACTGCCGAATATGGCTACACCTTC. Residues: CSSSWTAEYGYTF. The V gene is TRBV29-1, the J gene TRBJ1-2; D unresolved. CDR1 SQVTM and CDR2 ANQGSEA come from the germline V gene. This CDR3 has 13 residues. V lost 8 bases, J lost 5 bases, and 18 bases lay in between.

The chain has TRBV7-9 and TRBJ2-7, with a tentative D call TRBD2 (7 bases). Germline loops: CDR1 SEHNR, CDR2 FQNEAQ (reference sequence). Between the trimmed V and J ends, which lost 5 bases and 4 bases, there was a span of 24 bases. The CDR3 spans 17 residues. CDR3 in DNA: TGTGCCAGCAGCCCGGTGGAGGGGGAGGGATGGGCGTACGAGCAGTACTTC. It encodes CASSPVEGEGWAYEQYF.

The chain links TRBV10-3 to TRBJ1-1, with D perhaps TRBD1 (6 bases). Trimming took 4 bases from V and 8 from J, leaving 17 bases between them. The CDR3 spans 14 residues. Germline values: CDR1 ENHRY, CDR2 SYGVKD. The CDR3 here is CAISAQGRSGEAFF. CDR3 nucleotides: TGTGCCATCAGTGCCCAGGGGAGATCGGGGGAAGCTTTCTTT.

This clone was detected once. The rearrangement uses TRBV11-2 and TRBJ2-3, with TRBD1 matching over 7 bases. The CDR3 length is 16 residues. CDR1 SGHAT and CDR2 FQNNGV come from the germline V gene. V lost 9 bases, J lost 1 base, and 13 bases stayed unmatched. Written as DNA, the CDR3 is TGTGCCAGACCGGGACAGACGGCCGACCGCACAGATACGCAGTATTTT. This codes for CARPGQTADRTDTQYF.

The CDR3 protein is CATSREGLGLGNTIYF. CDR3 sequence (DNA): TGTGCCACCAGCAGAGAGGGCTTAGGCCTGGGAAACACCATATATTTT. The rearrangement uses TRBV15 and TRBJ1-3; D is uncertain. From germline, CDR1 is LNHNV and CDR2 YYDKDF (reference sequence). Trimming took 0 bases from V and 4 from J, leaving 13 bases between them. The CDR3 loop spans 16 amino acids.

This sequence joins TRBV29-1 and TRBJ2-1; D unresolved. The germline gives CDR1 SQVTM, CDR2 ANQGSEA. V gave up 1 base and J gave up 6 bases, with 7 bases separating them. The length of the CDR3 is 12 residues. The CDR3 region is CSVEVQFNEQFF. The CDR3 coding sequence is TGCAGCGTTGAAGTACAGTTCAATGAGCAGTTCTTC.

This clone is a singleton in its sample. The chain carries TRBV4-1 and TRBJ1-5; 7 bases line up with TRBD1. J gave up 7 bases and V 0 bases, and 9 bases lay outside the gene matches. The CDR3 runs to 16 residues. Germline V gives CDR1 MGHRA, CDR2 YSYEKL. DNA of the CDR3: TGCGCCAGCAGCCAAGAGAGCCGACAGGGCCGACAGCCCCAGCATTTT. Translation: CASSQESRQGRQPQHF.